The clone carrying this TCR beta chain was recorded at least ten times. This sample stems from a study of T cells in Graves' hyperthyroidism and ophthalmopathy. Turning to the study itself: Blood was drawn when the patient was first diagnosed and still untreated.

Clinical symptoms, serum thyroxine and TRAb, thyroid ultrasound and orbital computed tomography were used for the diagnoses. TCR beta CDR3 regions were amplified from RNA transcripts. First-round RT-PCR targeting the TCR CDR3 was performed with the HTBI primer set. MiXCR, run by TCRdb on the multiplex PCR reads, gives a single entry per CDR3 protein. The sample carries 390,000 or so distinct CDR3 sequences, roughly 14% recorded once. Sequenced: blood. This sequence originates from a man aged 18 to 30 with Graves' ophthalmopathy.

CDR3 sequence reads: CAWATEVGNTIYF. As DNA, the CDR3 is TGTGCCTGGGCGACAGAGGTCGGAAACACCATATATTTT. V gene TRBV30 combines with J gene TRBJ1-3; tentatively, D is TRBD1 (5 bases). This CDR3 comprises 13 residues. Germline values: CDR1 GTSNPN, CDR2 SVGIG (reference sequence). Trimming removed 5 bases from V and 4 bases from J, with 12 bases in between.